A single T cell receptor beta chain is shown here with its context. This entry belongs to a study of shared clonotypes between healthy human individuals. Only in-frame clones appear in the TCRdb table, and some are missing; sequencing was by immunoSEQ multiplex PCR. The repertoire holds more than 2 million clones, with roughly 94% as singletons. The germline V gene has CDR1 MDHEN and CDR2 SYDVKM. V lost 3 bases, J lost 10 bases, and 9 bases stayed unmatched. The CDR3 has 15 residues. The material sequenced was naive CD4+ T cells sorted from blood. Documented subset: CD45RA+ positively selected. This TCR came from a man between 18 and 29 years old in good health. The chain links TRBV28 to TRBJ1-6; TRBD1 aligns across 7 bases. The CDR3 bases are TGTGCCAGCAGTTTCGGGGGAGAGACAGGGTCACCCCTCCACTTT. This encodes CASSFGGETGSPLHF.